These 20 T cell receptor beta chains originate from one sample sequenced in a study of spatial heterogeneity in lung cancer. Noted time point: sample taken at primary tumor resection. These receptors are not linked to any known antigen. TCRdb redid the calling of the 5' RACE reads with MiXCR, one entry per CDR3 protein. The sample consists of approximately 9,500 distinct CDR3 sequences, approximately 8.1% of them appearing once. Notes on the study in general: Mutation tallies in tumors tracked expanded intratumoral alpha and beta TCR counts.

The source was lung tumor tissue, collected at surgery. The receptors derive from a male donor with early-stage non-small cell lung cancer.

At least ten counts were recorded for this clonotype. This rearrangement joins TRBV10-3 to TRBJ2-1; perhaps TRBD1 as D (6 bases). The V gene lost 2 bases and the J gene lost 10 bases, with 18 bases spanning the gap. CDR1 ENHRY and CDR2 SYGVKD come from the germline V gene. CDR3 length: 15 amino acids. The CDR3 spells CAISEGATGNEEQFF. Written as DNA, the CDR3 is TGTGCCATCAGTGAGGGGGCAACAGGGAATGAAGAGCAGTTCTTC.

Worth noting for this clonotype: Being one base from a much bigger clone, this may be a read error. The chain uses TRBV12-3 or TRBV12-4 and TRBJ1-3; 9 positions match TRBD1. This CDR3 comprises 16 residues. This chain's CDR3 is CASSGTGSGSRNTIYF. Here the CDR3 DNA reads TGTGCCAGCAGCGGGACAGGGTCGGGCTCTAGAAACACCATATATTTT.

This clonotype has a count of ten or more. This chain joins TRBV5-5 and TRBJ2-5; maybe TRBD2 (6 bases). The length of the CDR3 is 13 residues. V lost 5 bases to trimming and J lost 2 bases, with 10 bases between them. From germline, CDR1 is SGHKS and CDR2 YYEKEE (reference sequence). CDR3 nucleotides: TGTGCCAGCAGGCCCGGGACTCAAGAGACCCAGTACTTC. It is translated as CASRPGTQETQYF.

This clonotype was counted many times. The chain combines TRBV28 with TRBJ1-5; 9 bases are shared with TRBD1. The junction had 9 bases not matched to a gene; V was cut back by 5 bases and J by 7 bases. The CDR3 has 15 residues. The germline CDR1 and CDR2 sequences are MDHEN and SYDVKM. The CDR3 spells CASSITGTGTQPQHF. The CDR3 DNA is TGTGCCAGCAGTATCACCGGGACAGGGACCCAGCCCCAGCATTTT.

CDR3 sequence (DNA): TGCGCCAGCAGCTTGACGACGTCCACCGGGGAGCTGTTTTTT. Protein product: CASSLTTSTGELFF. This chain uses TRBV5-1 with TRBJ2-2; D is unresolved. Germline CDR1 SGHRS, CDR2 YFSETQ. The CDR3 is 14 amino acids. The germline V and J ends were trimmed by 1 base and 4 bases, with 8 bases remaining between them. Together with reference TRBV5-1 and TRBJ2-2, the CDR3 gives the full variable domain: KAGVTQTPRYLIKTRGQQVTLSCSPISGHRSVSWYQQTPGQGLQFLFEYFSETQRNKGNFPGRFSGRQFSNSRSEMNVSTLELGDSALYLCASSLTTSTGELFFGEGSRLTVL.

This clonotype is categorized as medium-sized. The chain joins TRBV2 to TRBJ1-1; possible D gene TRBD1, 5 bases. The CDR3 consists of 14 residues. Germline loops: CDR1 SNHLY, CDR2 FYNNEI. The ends were cut back, 6 bases at V and 2 bases at J, with 13 bases in the middle. The CDR3 DNA reads as TGTGCCAGCAGGCCAGGGCGGGGAAACACTGAAGCTTTCTTT. Its translation: CASRPGRGNTEAFF.

On this clonotype itself: One end of the junction varies from germline; a read error may be responsible. The chain recombines TRBV5-1 with TRBJ2-1; no reliable D call. Germline V gives CDR1 SGHRS, CDR2 YFSETQ. This CDR3 has 12 residues. CDR3 sequence reads: CASSLNEDELFF. The DNA of the CDR3 is TGCGCCAGCAGCTTAAACGAAGATGAGCTGTTCTTC.

This clonotype was detected ten times or more. The DNA of the CDR3 is TGTGCCAGCAGTCCCGGCCCCACGGGGACGAGCTCCTACGAGCAGTACTTC. It yields the protein CASSPGPTGTSSYEQYF. The V gene is TRBV7-6, the J gene TRBJ2-7; D tentatively fits TRBD1 or TRBD2 (5 bases each). Trimming left V 6 bases short and J 0 bases short, with 21 bases between. CDR3 length: 17 residues. In germline, CDR1 is SGHVS, CDR2 FNYEAQ.

This clonotype rates as medium-sized. The chain is built from TRBV29-1 and TRBJ2-5; 13 bases are shared with TRBD2. This CDR3 is 14 amino acids long. Germline assignment: CDR1 SQVTM and CDR2 ANQGSEA. The junction had 4 bases not matched to a gene; V was cut back by 6 bases and J by 3 bases. In DNA form, the CDR3 reads TGCAGCGTCGATGGACTAGCGGGAGAAGAGACCCAGTACTTC. It yields the protein CSVDGLAGEETQYF. The full variable domain, in which reference TRBV29-1 and TRBJ2-5 provide the parts outside the CDR3, is SAVISQKPSRDICQRGTSLTIQCQVDSQVTMMFWYRQQPGQSLTLIATANQGSEATYESGFVIDKFPISRPNLTFSTLTVSNMSPEDSSIYLCSVDGLAGEETQYFGPGTRLLVL.

This clonotype was seen at least ten times. V is TRBV7-2 and J is TRBJ2-7, with a weak D call TRBD2 (6 bases). This CDR3 region has 16 residues. The ends were cut back, 0 bases at V and 5 bases at J, with 17 bases in the middle. Germline-derived CDR1 and CDR2 are SGHTA and FQGNSA. CDR3 amino acids: CASSLARGTFWNEQYF. The CDR3 DNA sequence: TGTGCCAGCAGCTTAGCGAGAGGGACTTTTTGGAACGAGCAGTACTTC.

Judged by abundance, this clonotype is medium-sized. The chain combines TRBV3-1 with TRBJ1-3; no definite D call. CDR1 is LGHDT, CDR2 YNNKEL, per germline (reference sequence). V lost 0 bases, J lost 0 bases, and 9 bases lay in between. This CDR3 is built from 16 residues. CDR3 DNA sequence: TGTGCCAGCAGCCAAGAAAACGGGTTCTCTGGAAACACCATATATTTT. This codes for CASSQENGFSGNTIYF. The full variable domain, its missing parts supplied by reference TRBV3-1 and TRBJ1-3, is DTAVSQTPKYLVTQMGNDKSIKCEQNLGHDTMYWYKQDSKKFLKIMFSYNNKELIINETVPNRFSPKSPDKAHLNLHINSLELGDSAVYFCASSQENGFSGNTIYFGEGSWLTVV.

This clonotype has ten or more counts. The chain carries TRBV20-1 and TRBJ2-3; the D gene is possibly TRBD2 (6 bases). The V and J ends lost 5 bases and 1 base respectively, with 16 bases between them. The germline V gene encodes CDR1 DFQATT and CDR2 SNEGSKA (reference sequence). The CDR3 covers 15 residues. CDR3 residues: CSAGGGETGTDTQYF. Here the CDR3 DNA reads TGCAGTGCTGGGGGAGGAGAGACCGGCACAGATACGCAGTATTTT.

This clonotype was detected many times. The chain is built from TRBV5-4 and TRBJ2-7; D is uncertain. The V end lost 0 bases, the J end lost 0 bases, and 7 bases lay between the germline ends. This CDR3 spans 14 amino acids. Germline CDR1 is SGHNT and CDR2 is YYREEE (reference sequence). The CDR3 DNA reads as TGTGCCAGCAGCTTGGGTTTCTCCTCCTACGAGCAGTACTTC. Translating gives CASSLGFSSYEQYF.

The chain uses TRBV6-2 or TRBV6-3 and TRBJ2-1; 10 bases are shared with TRBD2. CDR1 and CDR2 from the germline V gene are MNHEY and SVGEGT. This CDR3 has 14 residues. Germline trimming cut 4 bases from V and 8 bases from J; bases unmatched to any gene: 5. CDR3 protein: CASSLIAGGDEQFF. DNA for the CDR3: TGTGCCAGCAGTTTGATAGCGGGGGGAGATGAGCAGTTCTTC.

There are a few counts of this clonotype. The genes are TRBV7-8 and TRBJ2-5; D assignment may be TRBD1 or TRBD2 (5 bases each). The V end lost 2 bases, the J end lost 2 bases, and 15 bases lay between the germline ends. Germline CDR1 is SGHVS and CDR2 is FQNEAQ. The CDR3 runs 16 residues. The CDR3 here is CASSLRYRGDQETQYF. CDR3 DNA sequence: TGTGCCAGCAGCTTACGCTACCGAGGGGATCAAGAGACCCAGTACTTC.

This clonotype was picked up many times. This chain joins TRBV29-1 and TRBJ2-7; no clear D gene. CDR1 and CDR2 (germline): SQVTM, ANQGSEA. The CDR3 totals 14 residues. Deletions cut 5 bases from V and 1 base from J, with 15 bases between. CDR3 protein: CSVSGGSTSYEQYF. For the CDR3, the DNA is TGCAGCGTTTCCGGCGGCAGTACGTCCTACGAGCAGTACTTC.

The chain uses TRBV4-2 and TRBJ2-3; 8 bases line up with TRBD2. Germline loops: CDR1 LGHNA, CDR2 YNFKEQ. V dropped 1 base and J dropped 4; count of bases not matched to a gene: 7. The CDR3 length is 16 residues. The CDR3 DNA sequence: TGTGCCAGCAGCCAAGTCTGGCGGGAGGAGGCAGATACGCAGTATTTT. It encodes CASSQVWREEADTQYF.

This clonotype has only a few counts. V gene TRBV20-1 combines with J gene TRBJ1-6; D is perhaps TRBD1 (5 bases). The CDR3 contains 16 residues. Germline V gene sequence: CDR1 DFQATT, CDR2 SNEGSKA (reference sequence). V lost 3 bases and J lost 1, with 13 bases in between. The CDR3 coding sequence is TGCAGTGCTAGTCAGAGGGACGGGTCCTATAATTCACCCCTCCACTTT. Encoded protein: CSASQRDGSYNSPLHF.

This clonotype is medium-sized within its sample. This chain joins TRBV10-3 and TRBJ2-5, with a tentative D call TRBD1 (6 bases). The CDR3 has 13 amino acids. Between the trimmed V and J ends, which lost 4 bases and 1 base, there was a span of 7 bases. Germline CDR1 is ENHRY and CDR2 is SYGVKD. DNA of the CDR3: TGTGCCATCAGTGGGACAGTCCAAGAGACCCAGTACTTC. Translating gives CAISGTVQETQYF.

This clonotype was detected many times. V and J are TRBV2 and TRBJ2-1; perhaps TRBD2 as D (5 bases). CDR3 size: 15 residues. CDR1 and CDR2 from the germline V gene are SNHLY and FYNNEI. V was trimmed by 7 bases and J by 1 base, leaving 14 bases between them. CDR3 DNA sequence: TGTGCCAGCACCCCTACTAGAGGTTCCTACAATGAGCAGTTCTTC. Its protein is CASTPTRGSYNEQFF. The variable domain in full, with the rest retrieved from reference TRBV2 and TRBJ2-1, is EPEVTQTPSHQVTQMGQEVILRCVPISNHLYFYWYRQILGQKVEFLVSFYNNEISEKSEIFDDQFSVERPDGSNFTLKIRSTKLEDSAMYFCASTPTRGSYNEQFFGPGTRLTVL.